This TCR beta chain was captured by sequencing in a study of OX40 agonist ivuxolimab in advanced cancers. Whole-study context: Administration of intravenous ivuxolimab to patients occurred every 2 weeks at 0.01 to 10 mg/kg. Whole-study findings and limits: Blood T cells, both CD4+ and CD8+, expanded clonally by week 6 at 0.1 to 3.0 mg/kg. The antigens recognized by the expanded peripheral T cells, that is their antigen specificity, were not determined.

The CDR3 extends over 13 amino acids. V was clipped by 2 bases and J by 5 bases, with 9 bases between them. CDR1 and CDR2 (germline): KGHSH, LQKENI. The assay was immunoSEQ multiplex PCR, and TCRdb's table has in-frame clones only and misses some. Counted here are 99,000 or so clones, roughly nine tenths occurring once; the ten biggest clones make up roughly 0.31%. With regard to this clone: The antigen is unknown.

With baseline, cycle 4 day 1, and cycle 7 day 1 as timepoints, blood was sampled. Sample: CD4+ or CD8+ T cells sorted from blood, taken in a trial of the OX40 agonist ivuxolimab. This chain uses TRBV18 with TRBJ2-5; D gene unclear. The clonotype comes from an adult with an advanced solid tumor such as melanoma, head and neck, liver or kidney cancer. The CDR3 DNA is TGTGCCAGCTCACCATACGCTGGTGAGACCCAGTACTTC. Amino acids: CASSPYAGETQYF.